What follows are 18 T cell receptor beta chains derived from one specimen sequenced in a study of blood T cell repertoires in COVID-19 (TCRdb year 2020). The library was made by the immunoSEQ multiplex PCR assay. Entries here come from immuneACCESS through TCRdb and include only in-frame sequences with V and J called. Some clones fail to appear in such tables; in the studies checked, an unresolved V gene covers under half of the shortfall, and the cause of the remainder is unknown. A total of roughly 220,000 clones appear in this sample, 70% to 90% of them only once. The ten largest make up 3.5% to 4% of the sample. Sequencing was performed on PBMCs or T cells enriched from blood (not recorded which). These receptors all come from a woman in her 40s with acute COVID-19.

V gene TRBV13 combines with J gene TRBJ2-7; no clear D gene. Germline loops: CDR1 PRHDT, CDR2 FYEKMQ (reference sequence). The germline V and J ends were trimmed by 1 base and 3 bases, with 10 bases remaining between them. The CDR3 consists of 14 residues. CDR3: CASSLVAVGYEQYF. The DNA of the CDR3 is TGTGCCAGCAGCTTAGTAGCAGTCGGCTACGAGCAGTACTTC.

The chain links TRBV2 to TRBJ1-6, with D possibly matching TRBD1 (5 bases). Germline V gives CDR1 SNHLY, CDR2 FYNNEI. With 1 base removed from V and 10 bases from J, the gap between germline ends came to 14 bases. CDR3 length equals 15 residues. The CDR3 here is CASSEEAGLRSPLHF. As DNA, the CDR3 is TGTGCCAGCAGTGAAGAGGCAGGGCTAAGATCACCCCTCCACTTT.

The chain combines TRBV7-8 with TRBJ2-1; D gene unclear. From germline, CDR1 is SGHVS and CDR2 FQNEAQ. This CDR3 has 12 residues. V was trimmed by 4 bases and J by 14 bases, leaving 15 bases between them. CDR3 coding DNA: TGTGCCAGCAGCTCCCGAGGTGCTCCCGAGTTCTTC. Amino acids: CASSSRGAPEFF.

The chain couples TRBV6-5 to TRBJ1-1, with a weak D call TRBD1 (5 bases). The V and J ends lost 9 bases and 9 bases respectively, with 17 bases between them. The CDR3 covers 12 residues. From germline, CDR1 is MNHEY and CDR2 SVGAGI. The CDR3 DNA reads TGTGCCAGTAAAAAGGGAGGGACCAAAGCTTTCTTT. This codes for CASKKGGTKAFF.

V and J are TRBV2 and TRBJ2-1, with TRBD1 identical over 8 bases. The length of the CDR3 is 13 residues. Germline-derived CDR1 and CDR2 are SNHLY and FYNNEI. With V trimmed by 7 bases and J by 5 bases, 4 bases remained unmatched. The CDR3, as DNA: TGTGCCAGCATCAGGACAGGGAACAATGAGCAGTTCTTC. It is translated as CASIRTGNNEQFF.

The chain employs TRBV27 and TRBJ1-2, with D perhaps matching TRBD1 (6 bases). Deletions cut 6 bases from V and 4 bases from J, with 9 bases between. CDR3 length: 12 residues. CDR1 is MNHEY, CDR2 SMNVEV, per germline (reference sequence). CDR3 sequence reads: CASRKQGYGYTF. CDR3 DNA sequence: TGTGCCAGCAGAAAACAGGGCTATGGCTACACCTTC.

The chain is built from TRBV5-1 and TRBJ2-5; TRBD1 agrees at 8 bases. The junction had 6 bases not matched to a gene; V was cut back by 3 bases and J by 2 bases. CDR1 SGHRS and CDR2 YFSETQ come from the germline V gene. This CDR3 has 15 residues. The DNA of the CDR3 is TGCGCCAGCAGCTGGGACAGGCCTGGGCAAGAGACCCAGTACTTC. Its protein is CASSWDRPGQETQYF.

This clone is a singleton in its sample. The chain carries TRBV28 and TRBJ2-1, with TRBD2 identical over 7 bases. The CDR3 covers 14 residues. Germline values: CDR1 MDHEN, CDR2 SYDVKM. Trimming took 3 bases from V and 6 from J; bases not matched to a gene: 5. CDR3 nucleotide sequence: TGTGCCAGCAGTTTCGGGGGGAGGCCCAATGAGCAGTTCTTC. Translation: CASSFGGRPNEQFF. The complete variable domain, with remaining parts taken from reference TRBV28 and TRBJ2-1, reads DVKVTQSSRYLVKRTGEKVFLECVQDMDHENMFWYRQDPGLGLRLIYFSYDVKMKEKGDIPEGYSVSREKKERFSLILESASTNQTSMYLCASSFGGRPNEQFFGPGTRLTVL.

This rearrangement joins TRBV10-3 to TRBJ1-2, with 9 bases matching TRBD1. This CDR3 spans 14 amino acids. Germline-derived CDR1 and CDR2 are ENHRY and SYGVKD. With 7 bases clipped from V and 6 bases from J, the junction kept 9 bases outside the gene matches. The chain's CDR3 is CAIKPGQGSDGYTF. CDR3 nucleotide sequence: TGTGCCATCAAACCGGGACAGGGTTCGGATGGCTACACCTTC.

The gene calls are TRBV7-9 and TRBJ2-3; tentatively, D is TRBD2 (5 bases). V lost 4 bases and J lost 2, with 13 bases in between. The CDR3 contains 15 residues. Looked up from germline, CDR1 is SEHNR and CDR2 is FQNEAQ (reference sequence). The CDR3 spells CASSSDGVFTDTQYF. The CDR3 DNA reads as TGTGCCAGCAGCTCCGACGGGGTTTTCACAGATACGCAGTATTTT.

The chain carries TRBV7-9 and TRBJ2-3; TRBD2 agrees at 11 bases. The CDR3 covers 15 residues. The V gene end was trimmed by 3 bases and the J gene end by 3 bases; junction bases not matched to a gene: 2. CDR1 and CDR2 (germline): SEHNR, FQNEAQ (reference sequence). The CDR3: CASSFRTSGTDTQYF. The DNA of the CDR3 is TGTGCCAGCAGCTTCCGGACTAGCGGGACAGATACGCAGTATTTT.

The chain joins TRBV19 to TRBJ1-2, with 11 nucleotides matching TRBD1. CDR1 and CDR2 from the germline V gene are LNHDA and SQIVND (reference sequence). This CDR3 is 15 amino acids long. V was pared by 8 bases and J by 7 bases, with 12 bases of the junction left unmatched. In DNA, the CDR3 is TGTGCCAGTTCCAGCAACGGACAGGGGGCGTCTGGCTACACCTTC. Its protein product is CASSSNGQGASGYTF. The variable domain in full, with the rest retrieved from reference TRBV19 and TRBJ1-2, is DGGITQSPKYLFRKEGQNVTLSCEQNLNHDAMYWYRQDPGQGLRLIYYSQIVNDFQKGDIAEGYSVSREKKESFPLTVTSAQKNPTAFYLCASSSNGQGASGYTFGSGTRLTVV.

The genes are TRBV30 and TRBJ1-5; a weak D match, TRBD1 (6 bases). Trimming took 2 bases from V and 6 from J, leaving 11 bases between them. The CDR3 consists of 13 residues. In germline, CDR1 is GTSNPN, CDR2 SVGIG (reference sequence). In DNA, the CDR3 is TGTGCCTGGAGTATACAGGGTGGTCAGCCCCAGCATTTT. Protein product: CAWSIQGGQPQHF.

The count of this clone is one. The chain joins TRBV24-1 to TRBJ2-7, with D possibly matching TRBD1 (6 bases). Germline CDR1 KGHDR, CDR2 SFDVKD. The CDR3 is 13 residues long. V was shortened by 10 bases and J by 5 bases, with 17 bases between the two germline ends. The CDR3 protein is CATDGQGTDEQYF. The DNA of the CDR3 is TGTGCCACGGACGGGCAGGGGACCGACGAGCAGTACTTC.

The chain combines TRBV7-8 with TRBJ2-1, with 9 bases fitting TRBD2. Germline lookup yields CDR1 SGHVS and CDR2 FQNEAQ. The ends lost 4 bases at V and 0 bases at J; junction bases unmatched: 1. The CDR3 contains 15 residues. The CDR3 sequence is CASSSREGSYNEQFF. The CDR3 DNA reads TGTGCCAGCAGCTCGCGGGAGGGCTCCTACAATGAGCAGTTCTTC.

The chain employs TRBV12-3 or TRBV12-4 and TRBJ1-2; D gene uncertain. The CDR3 contains 13 residues. Trimming left V 4 bases short and J 8 bases short, with 14 bases between. As DNA, the CDR3 is TGTGCCAGCAGTTCGGCGGCCCGAGGGGGCTACACCTTC. Protein product: CASSSAARGGYTF.

The genes are TRBV10-1 and TRBJ1-1, with D tentatively TRBD1 (6 bases). V lost 4 bases and J 1 base, leaving 13 bases between the germline ends. CDR1 WNHNN and CDR2 SYGVQD come from the germline V gene (reference sequence). There are 15 residues in the CDR3. The CDR3 loop is CASSAMTGSNTEAFF. The CDR3, as DNA: TGCGCCAGCAGTGCCATGACAGGATCGAACACTGAAGCTTTCTTT.

The chain has TRBV12-5 and TRBJ2-1; 8 nucleotides match TRBD2. The J segment lost 5 bases and the V segment lost 1 base, leaving 4 bases of the junction unmatched. The germline V gene encodes CDR1 LGHNT and CDR2 FRNRAP. CDR3 length equals 15 residues. CDR3 sequence: CASGLGTSSNNEQFF. CDR3 sequence (DNA): TGTGCTAGTGGTTTGGGGACTAGCTCTAACAATGAGCAGTTCTTC.